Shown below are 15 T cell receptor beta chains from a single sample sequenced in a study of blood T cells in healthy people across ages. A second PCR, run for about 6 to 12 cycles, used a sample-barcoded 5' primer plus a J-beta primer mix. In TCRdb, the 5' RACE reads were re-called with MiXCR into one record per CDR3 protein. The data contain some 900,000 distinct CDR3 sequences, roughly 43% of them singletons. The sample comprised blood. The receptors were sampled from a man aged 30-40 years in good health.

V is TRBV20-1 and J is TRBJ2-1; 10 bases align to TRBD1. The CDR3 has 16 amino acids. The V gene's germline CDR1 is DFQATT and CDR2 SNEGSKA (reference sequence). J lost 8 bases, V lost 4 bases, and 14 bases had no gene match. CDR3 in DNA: TGCAGTGCTACTTCCGCAGGGACAGGGGTTCAGGATGAGCAGTTCTTC. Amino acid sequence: CSATSAGTGVQDEQFF.

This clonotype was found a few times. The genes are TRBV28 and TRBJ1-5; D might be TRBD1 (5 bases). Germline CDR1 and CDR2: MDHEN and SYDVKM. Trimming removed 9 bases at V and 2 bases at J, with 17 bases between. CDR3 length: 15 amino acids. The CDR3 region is CASLEVVGGNQPQHF. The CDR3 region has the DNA TGTGCCAGTCTCGAAGTCGTGGGGGGCAATCAGCCCCAGCATTTT.

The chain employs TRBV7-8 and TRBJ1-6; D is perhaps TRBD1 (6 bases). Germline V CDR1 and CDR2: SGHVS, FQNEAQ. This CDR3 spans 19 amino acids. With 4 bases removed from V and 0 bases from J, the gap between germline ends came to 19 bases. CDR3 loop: CASSSRGIQGSSYNSPLHF. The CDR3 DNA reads TGTGCCAGCAGCTCTAGGGGAATACAGGGAAGCTCCTATAATTCACCCCTCCACTTT.

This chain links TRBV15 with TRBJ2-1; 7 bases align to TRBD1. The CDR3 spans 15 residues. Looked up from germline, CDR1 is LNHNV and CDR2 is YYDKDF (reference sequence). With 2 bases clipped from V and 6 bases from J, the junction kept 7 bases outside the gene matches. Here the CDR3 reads CATSRKGGAFNEQFF. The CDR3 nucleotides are TGTGCCACCAGCAGAAAAGGGGGCGCGTTCAATGAGCAGTTCTTC. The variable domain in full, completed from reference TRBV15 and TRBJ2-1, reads DAMVIQNPRYQVTQFGKPVTLSCSQTLNHNVMYWYQQKSSQAPKLLFHYYDKDFNNEADTPDNFQSRRPNTSFCFLDIRSPGLGDTAMYLCATSRKGGAFNEQFFGPGTRLTVL.

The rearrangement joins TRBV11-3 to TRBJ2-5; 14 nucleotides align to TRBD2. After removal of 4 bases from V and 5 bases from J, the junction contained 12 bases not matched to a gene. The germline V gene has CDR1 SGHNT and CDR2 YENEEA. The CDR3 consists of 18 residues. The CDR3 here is CASSYSGTSGGRTETQYF. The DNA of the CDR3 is TGTGCCAGCAGCTACTCAGGGACTAGCGGGGGCAGAACGGAGACCCAGTACTTC.

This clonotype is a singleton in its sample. The CDR3, as DNA: TGTGCCAGCAGTTATCGGGGGAGAGTACACAATGAGCAGTTCTTC. Amino acid sequence: CASSYRGRVHNEQFF. The chain combines TRBV6-5 with TRBJ2-1, with D possibly matching TRBD2 (6 bases). Looked up from germline, CDR1 is MNHEY and CDR2 is SVGAGI. The germline V and J ends were trimmed by 3 bases and 5 bases, with 14 bases remaining between them. This CDR3 is 15 amino acids long.

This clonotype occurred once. The CDR3 DNA follows: TGTGCCAGCAGTTTGAGCAAAAACCCCCGGGAGCAGTACTTC. It specifies CASSLSKNPREQYF. The chain has TRBV3-1 and TRBJ2-5; possible D gene TRBD2, 6 bases. Germline V gives CDR1 LGHDT, CDR2 YNNKEL (reference sequence). V gave up 6 bases and J gave up 11 bases, with 22 bases separating them. The CDR3 runs to 14 residues.

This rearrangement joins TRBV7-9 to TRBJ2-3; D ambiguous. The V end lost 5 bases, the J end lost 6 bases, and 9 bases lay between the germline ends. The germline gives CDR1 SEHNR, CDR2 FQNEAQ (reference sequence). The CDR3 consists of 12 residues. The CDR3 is CASSQSRDTQYF. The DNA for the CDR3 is TGTGCCAGCAGCCAAAGTAGGGATACGCAGTATTTT.

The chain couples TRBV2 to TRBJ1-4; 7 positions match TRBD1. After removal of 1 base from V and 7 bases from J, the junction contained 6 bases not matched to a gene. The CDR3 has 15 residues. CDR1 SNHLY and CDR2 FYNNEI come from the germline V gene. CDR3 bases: TGTGCCAGCAGTGAAGTGCGGGGACAGCCTGAAAAACTGTTTTTT. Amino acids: CASSEVRGQPEKLFF.

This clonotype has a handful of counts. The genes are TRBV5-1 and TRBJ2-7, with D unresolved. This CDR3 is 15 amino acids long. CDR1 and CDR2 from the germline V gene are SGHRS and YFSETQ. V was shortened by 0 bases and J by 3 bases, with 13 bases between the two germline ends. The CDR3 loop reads CASSLEGSTYYEQYF. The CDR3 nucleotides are TGCGCCAGCAGCTTGGAGGGCAGTACCTACTACGAGCAGTACTTC.

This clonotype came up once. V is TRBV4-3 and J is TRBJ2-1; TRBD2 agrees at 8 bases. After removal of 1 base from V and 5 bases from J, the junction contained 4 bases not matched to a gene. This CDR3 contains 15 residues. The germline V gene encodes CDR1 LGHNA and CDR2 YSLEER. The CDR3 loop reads CASSQGLARDNEQFF. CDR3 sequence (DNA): TGCGCCAGCAGCCAAGGACTAGCGCGTGACAATGAGCAGTTCTTC.

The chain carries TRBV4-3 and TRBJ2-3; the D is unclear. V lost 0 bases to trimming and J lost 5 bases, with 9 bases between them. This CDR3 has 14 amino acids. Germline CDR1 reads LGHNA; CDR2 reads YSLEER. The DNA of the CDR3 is TGCGCCAGCAGCCAAGATTCAGGAATAGATACGCAGTATTTT. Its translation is CASSQDSGIDTQYF.

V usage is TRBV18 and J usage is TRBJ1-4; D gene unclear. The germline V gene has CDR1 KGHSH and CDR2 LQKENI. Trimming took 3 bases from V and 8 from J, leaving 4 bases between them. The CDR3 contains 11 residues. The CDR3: CASSPSEKLFF. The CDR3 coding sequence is TGTGCCAGCTCACCTTCCGAAAAACTGTTTTTT.

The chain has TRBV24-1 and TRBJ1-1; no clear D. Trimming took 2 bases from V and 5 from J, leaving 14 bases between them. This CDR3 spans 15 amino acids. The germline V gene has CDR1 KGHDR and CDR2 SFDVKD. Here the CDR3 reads CATSDSQRGYTEAFF. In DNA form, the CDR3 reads TGTGCCACCAGTGATTCTCAGCGGGGATATACTGAAGCTTTCTTT.

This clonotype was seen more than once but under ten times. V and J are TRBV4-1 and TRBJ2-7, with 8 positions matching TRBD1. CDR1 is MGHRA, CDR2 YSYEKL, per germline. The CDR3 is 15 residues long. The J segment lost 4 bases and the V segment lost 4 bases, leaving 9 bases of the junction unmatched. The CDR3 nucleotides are TGCGCCAGCAGCCCGACGACAGGGGCTAAGTACGAGCAGTACTTC. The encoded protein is CASSPTTGAKYEQYF.